This T cell receptor beta chain was captured by sequencing in a study of T cell responses to AZD1222 COVID-19 vaccine (dated by TCRdb to 2020 to 2023). As for the study more broadly: Because spike-specific TCR depth and breadth did not differ between the two schedules, AZD1222 recipients who got a second dose at roughly 4 weeks were pooled with those who got a second dose at roughly 12 weeks. TCR sequencing was performed for 230 to 250 trial participants, of whom around 200 were given two doses of AZD1222 and about 25 were given two doses of MenACWY control vaccine. Trial participants were enrolled by age into subgroups of 18-55, 56-69 and 70-plus years, and around 140, 26 and 57 TCR-sequenced participants, respectively, were included in these subgroups. What the work shows at the level of the full study, not this receptor alone: The 56-69-year group was small, and its depth increase did not reach significance, likely because of low power. Participants were mostly white British, with more females than males. The authors suggested clonal diversity may have been underestimated. Nearly half of unique spike-specific TCRs reportedly recognized epitopes outside regions mutated in the B.1.351 and B.1.1.7 variants. Only six AZD1222 recipients were SARS-CoV-2 seropositive at baseline, limiting conclusions about previously exposed vaccinees. CD4 TCRs associated with the vaccine covered the entire spike protein, and the dominant responses were in regions 160-218 and 743-854. Because no day 14 peak-response samples were available, the repertoires could be characterized only after the peak T cell response. A significant rise in spike-specific TCR breadth and depth was observed after two AZD1222 doses relative to day 0 and relative to MenACWY recipients.

As for this clone: Its antigen is unknown. Per-nucleotide qualities are absent, and no much larger clonotype sits a single base away.

The CDR3 regions of human TCRbeta chains were analyzed by immunosequencing. Per the original workflow: TCRs in the repertoires were compared against a reference library of SARS-CoV-2-specific TCRs that had been generated with the MIRA antigen-specificity platform. Breadth was defined as the fraction of unique TCRs that were SARS-CoV-2-associated, and depth was defined as the fraction of total T cells that were SARS-CoV-2-associated. Using the MIRA data, every spike-specific TCR was mapped to the spike region that the TCR reacted to and assigned to either a CD4 or a CD8 class. Log10-transformed breadth and depth values were compared by one-way ANOVA with Sidak's multiple comparisons tests. What TCRdb holds here is the immuneACCESS table cut down to in-frame rearrangements. Part of the clones is not present; checked against another copy, under half of the missing clones reflect an unresolved V gene, and the others are unexplained. The V and J calls and clone size come from that table; D and trimming were worked out from the DNA. Recorded for this sample are nearly 110,000 clones; approximately 89% of them occurred a single time. Less than 25% of the sample rests with the top ten.

The time point label of this sample denotes: baseline before first vaccination. Vaccinee samples were obtained from the UK trials COV001 and COV002, which included a single-blind randomized controlled phase 2/3 trial of AZD1222 (ChAdOx1 nCoV-19) in healthy adults. For TCRbeta chain sequencing, PBMC samples from trial participants were taken at day 0 and at day 28 after the second dose. This receptor was identified in an adult in good health. This specimen consisted of peripheral blood, obtained on day 0 of AZD1222 vaccination.

The DNA is as follows: TGTGCCAGCAAGCGTAACCCGGCAGGGAGCTCCTACGAGCAGTACTTC. This sequence encodes CASKRNPAGSSYEQYF. The rearranged segments are TRBV13 and TRBJ2-7; the D region may be TRBD1 or TRBD2, each matching 5 bases equally. Trimming removed 7 bases from V and 0 bases from J, leaving 19 bases between the germline ends. CDR1 PRHDT and CDR2 FYEKMQ are derived from the germline V gene (reference sequence). Including the terminal cysteine and phenylalanine, the CDR3 comprises 16 residues. Of all the DNA, just the CDR3 is kept, 48 bases in frame from base 1. When the CDR3 is completed using the reference TRBV13 and TRBJ2-7 genes on either side, the full variable domain is AAGVIQSPRHLIKEKRETATLKCYPIPRHDTVYWYQQGPGQDPQFLISFYEKMQSDKGSIPDRFSAQQFSDYHSELNMSSLELGDSALYFCASKRNPAGSSYEQYFGPGTRLTVT.